The T cell receptor (beta chain) described here comes from a study of cytomegalovirus exposure and HLA in healthy donors. There are 18 residues in the CDR3. Germline loops: CDR1 MNHEY, CDR2 SMNVEV (reference sequence). The J segment lost 10 bases and the V segment lost 6 bases, leaving 23 bases of the junction unmatched. PCR was performed using 60 Vbeta and 13 Jbeta primers. Assay: immunoSEQ multiplex PCR; the TCRdb copy retains only in-frame clones and omits some. Of about 130,000 clones detected, more than 70% appear once; the ten largest clones hold around 4%. Study conclusions and caveats: The study flagged some 170 TCR beta chains as cytomegalovirus-associated. Judged likely to be a sequencing artifact was a cluster of highly shared sequence variants. According to a later analysis, donors in an Asian-associated ancestry cluster reportedly had fewer N-insertions than the roughly 670-donor mean.

This clone was observed a handful of times. Its antigen is undetermined. J is TRBJ1-1 and V is TRBV27; 10 nucleotides align to TRBD1. The sample consisted of PBMCs. The TCR sequence derives from a man aged 25 to 40 in good health and CMV-seronegative. The CDR3 protein is CASRSFIESRDRGRGAFF. For the CDR3, the DNA is TGTGCCAGCAGGAGTTTTATTGAGTCCCGGGACAGGGGAAGGGGAGCTTTCTTT.